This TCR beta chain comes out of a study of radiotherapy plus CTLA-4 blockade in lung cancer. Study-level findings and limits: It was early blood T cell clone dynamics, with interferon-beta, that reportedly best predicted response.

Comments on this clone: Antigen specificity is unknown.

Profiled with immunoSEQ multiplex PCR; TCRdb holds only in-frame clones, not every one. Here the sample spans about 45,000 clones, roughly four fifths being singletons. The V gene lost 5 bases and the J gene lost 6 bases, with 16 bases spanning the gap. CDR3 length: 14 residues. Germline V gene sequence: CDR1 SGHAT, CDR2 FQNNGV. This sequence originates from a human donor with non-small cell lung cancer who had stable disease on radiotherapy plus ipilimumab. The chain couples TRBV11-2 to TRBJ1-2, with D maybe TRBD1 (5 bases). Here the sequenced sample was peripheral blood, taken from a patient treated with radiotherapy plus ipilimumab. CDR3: CASSALRDRHGYTF. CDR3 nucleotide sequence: TGTGCCAGCAGCGCCCTCCGGGACCGGCATGGCTACACCTTC.